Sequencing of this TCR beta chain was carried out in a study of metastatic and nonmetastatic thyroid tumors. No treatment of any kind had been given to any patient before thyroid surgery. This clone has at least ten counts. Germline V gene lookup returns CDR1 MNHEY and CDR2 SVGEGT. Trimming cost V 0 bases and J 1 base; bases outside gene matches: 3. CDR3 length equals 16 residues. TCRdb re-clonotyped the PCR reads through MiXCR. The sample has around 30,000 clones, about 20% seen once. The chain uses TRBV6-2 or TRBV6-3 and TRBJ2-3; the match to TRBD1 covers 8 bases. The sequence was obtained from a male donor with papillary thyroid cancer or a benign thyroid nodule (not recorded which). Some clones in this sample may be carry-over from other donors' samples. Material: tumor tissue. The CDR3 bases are TGTGCCAGCAGTTACTCGGGACAGGCGGGCACAGATACGCAGTATTTT. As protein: CASSYSGQAGTDTQYF.